The entry below describes one TCR beta chain. No antigen is known for it. This PCR relied on a set of 60 Vbeta primers and 13 Jbeta primers. Sequencing was performed with immunoSEQ multiplex PCR; in TCRdb, only in-frame clones are kept and a portion is missing. The sample shows about 260,000 clones, roughly 86% of them seen only once. These data originate in a study of cytomegalovirus exposure and HLA in healthy donors. Study observations and caveats: There were several of the most significant clusters that appeared linked to common viral pathogens in a later analysis. Most subjects' HLA-A and HLA-B alleles were reportedly predicted from TCR beta sequences. Upon later analysis, TCR association rates were observed to vary by HLA locus, being highest for DRB1 and lowest for HLA-C. The study put about 180 TCR beta chains on its list as cytomegalovirus-associated.

Sequencing was performed on PBMCs. The source is a middle-aged woman in good health and CMV-seropositive.

The DNA of the CDR3 is TGCGCCAGCATAGGACAGGGTTGGTTGGAAGAGACCCAGTACTTC. This translates into CASIGQGWLEETQYF. The chain uses TRBV5-1 and TRBJ2-5, with 8 bases identical to TRBD1. Germline CDR1 SGHRS, CDR2 YFSETQ. V was clipped by 6 bases and J by 3 bases; unmatched bases: 10. The CDR3 runs 15 residues.